This T cell receptor (beta chain) was found in a study of shared clonotypes between healthy human individuals. This clone has only a few counts. Profiling relied on immunoSEQ multiplex PCR, and the TCRdb table lists in-frame clones only, not all of them. The repertoire consists of about 1.1 million clones, with 70% to 80% occurring once and the leading ten covering 0.6% to 0.7%. Sequencing was performed on memory CD4+ T cells from PBMCs. Subset described: CD45RA-negative fraction. The TCR originated in a man younger than 35 in good health. Some clones in this sample may be carry-over from other donors' samples.

The CDR3 DNA reads TGTGCCAGCAGCCCGGGACAGTCACCGAACACTGAAGCTTTCTTT. This gives the protein CASSPGQSPNTEAFF. V usage is TRBV7-9 and J usage is TRBJ1-1; 7 bases match TRBD1. Germline CDR1 reads SEHNR; CDR2 reads FQNEAQ (reference sequence). The J segment lost 1 base and the V segment lost 5 bases, leaving 7 bases of the junction unmatched. The CDR3 extends over 15 amino acids.